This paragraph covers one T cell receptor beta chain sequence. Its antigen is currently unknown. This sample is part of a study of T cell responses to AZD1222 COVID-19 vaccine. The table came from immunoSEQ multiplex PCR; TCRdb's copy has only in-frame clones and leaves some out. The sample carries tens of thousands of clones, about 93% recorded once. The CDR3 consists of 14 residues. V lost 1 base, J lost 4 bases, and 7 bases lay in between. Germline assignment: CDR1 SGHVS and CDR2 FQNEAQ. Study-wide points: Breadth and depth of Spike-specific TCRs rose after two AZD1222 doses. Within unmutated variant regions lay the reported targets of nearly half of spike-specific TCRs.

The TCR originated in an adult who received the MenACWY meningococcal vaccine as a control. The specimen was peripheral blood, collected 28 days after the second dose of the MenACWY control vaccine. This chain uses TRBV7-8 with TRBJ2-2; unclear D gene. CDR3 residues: CASSLEQSTGELFF. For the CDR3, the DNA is TGTGCCAGCAGCTTAGAGCAGAGCACCGGGGAGCTGTTTTTT. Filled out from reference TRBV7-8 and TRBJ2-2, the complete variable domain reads GAGVSQSPRYKVAKRGQDVALRCDPISGHVSLFWYQQALGQGPEFLTYFQNEAQLDKSGLPSDRFFAERPEGSVSTLKIQRTQQEDSAVYLCASSLEQSTGELFFGEGSRLTVL.